The 3 T cell receptor beta chains below come from one sample, sequenced in a study of control samples from healthy donors and cancer patients. Profiling relied on immunoSEQ multiplex PCR, and the TCRdb table lists in-frame clones only, not all of them. This table holds around 84,000 clones, 91% found once. Sequenced material: blood. The source is a man aged 25 to 45 in good health.

This clone has only one observation. The chain carries TRBV12-3 or TRBV12-4 and TRBJ2-7, with D tentatively TRBD1 (6 bases). CDR3 size: 13 residues. V lost 6 bases and J 6 bases, leaving 15 bases between the germline ends. CDR3 nucleotides: TGTGCCAGCAGCACATCGGACAGACCCGAGCAGTACTTC. Translated: CASSTSDRPEQYF.

This clone was found a few times. The chain couples TRBV19 to TRBJ1-5, with 11 bases fitting TRBD1. The CDR3 sequence is 16 residues long. Germline V gives CDR1 LNHDA, CDR2 SQIVND (reference sequence). Trimming cost V 4 bases and J 0 bases; bases outside gene matches: 2. The CDR3 DNA sequence: TGTGCCAGTAGTAGGACAGGGGGCGATAGCAATCAGCCCCAGCATTTT. This sequence encodes CASSRTGGDSNQPQHF.

The chain combines TRBV7-2 with TRBJ2-5; D ambiguous. This CDR3 is 14 amino acids long. Germline lookup yields CDR1 SGHTA and CDR2 FQGNSA. Trimming pared 4 bases from V and 5 bases from J, leaving 14 bases between. In DNA, the CDR3 is TGTGCCAGCAGCTCAGACGCGAGACCGGAGACCCAGTACTTC. Protein sequence: CASSSDARPETQYF.